This passage covers 28 T cell receptor beta chains from one sample sequenced in a study of cytomegalovirus exposure and HLA in healthy donors. Libraries were prepared by immunoSEQ multiplex PCR; TCRdb keeps only in-frame clonotypes and omits some of them. The sample lists about 130,000 clones; over 80% were seen once. Sequenced: PBMCs. The receptors derive from a woman in her 30s in good health and CMV-seropositive.

This clone was recorded only once. The rearrangement uses TRBV2 and TRBJ2-1; D may be TRBD2 (5 bases). The V end lost 7 bases, the J end lost 1 base, and 11 bases lay between the germline ends. Per the germline V gene, CDR1 is SNHLY and CDR2 is FYNNEI. The CDR3 is 14 amino acids. CDR3 DNA sequence: TGTGCCAGCACAGAGGACTGGTCCTACAATGAGCAGTTCTTC. This sequence encodes CASTEDWSYNEQFF.

This chain links TRBV7-2 with TRBJ1-1; TRBD1 aligns across 8 bases. This CDR3 has 13 amino acids. The V gene's germline CDR1 is SGHTA and CDR2 FQGNSA. J was trimmed by 7 bases and V by 3 bases; bases with no gene match: 4. The CDR3 sequence is CASSFNRGSEAFF. The CDR3 coding sequence is TGTGCCAGCAGCTTTAACAGGGGGAGTGAAGCTTTCTTT.

The chain combines TRBV29-1 with TRBJ2-7; 10 bases agree with TRBD2. V gave up 7 bases and J gave up 5 bases; unmatched junction bases: 8. Germline loops: CDR1 SQVTM, CDR2 ANQGSEA. The CDR3 consists of 13 residues. CDR3 amino acids: CSAQISGRDEQYF. In DNA form, the CDR3 reads TGCAGCGCCCAAATCAGCGGGAGGGACGAGCAGTACTTC.

Only a few counts were recorded for this clone. This same CDR3 is encoded by further DNA sequences in the sample. The genes are TRBV5-1 and TRBJ2-7; 12 bases align to TRBD2. The CDR3 is 16 residues long. Trimming removed 1 base from V and 2 bases from J; junction bases left unmatched: 4. Germline-derived CDR1 and CDR2 are SGHRS and YFSETQ. For the CDR3, the DNA is TGCGCCAGCAGCTTGAGACTAGCGGGGGAGCCCTACGAGCAGTACTTC. Residues: CASSLRLAGEPYEQYF.

The chain has TRBV7-7 and TRBJ2-7; 11 bases agree with TRBD1. The germline gives CDR1 SSHAT, CDR2 FNYEAQ (reference sequence). The CDR3 sequence is 13 residues long. V was clipped by 5 bases and J by 6 bases; unmatched bases: 3. The CDR3 DNA sequence: TGTGCCAGCAGCCCGGGGACAGGGGGCGAGCAGTACTTC. Its protein is CASSPGTGGEQYF.

The chain couples TRBV9 to TRBJ1-2; D is undetermined. The CDR3 extends over 14 amino acids. CDR1 and CDR2 (germline): SGDLS, YYNGEE. Trimming pared 0 bases from V and 2 bases from J, leaving 8 bases between. The CDR3 bases are TGTGCCAGCAGCGTAGGGACGGGGAACTATGGCTACACCTTC. Translated: CASSVGTGNYGYTF. Using reference TRBV9 and TRBJ1-2 for the parts outside the CDR3, the full variable domain is DSGVTQTPKHLITATGQRVTLRCSPRSGDLSVYWYQQSLDQGLQFLIQYYNGEERAKGNILERFSAQQFPDLHSELNLSSLELGDSALYFCASSVGTGNYGYTFGSGTRLTVV.

The count of this clone is one. This chain links TRBV27 with TRBJ1-2, with D possibly TRBD1 on 6 matching bases. In germline, CDR1 is MNHEY, CDR2 SMNVEV (reference sequence). The length of the CDR3 is 16 residues. V lost 5 bases and J 0 bases, leaving 16 bases between the germline ends. CDR3 residues: CASSPQGQTANYGYTF. The CDR3 DNA reads TGTGCCAGCAGTCCACAAGGACAGACGGCTAACTATGGCTACACCTTC.

This clone was seen a single time. The V call is TRBV4-1, the J call TRBJ2-1; 8 bases align to TRBD1. The ends lost 5 bases at V and 6 bases at J; junction bases unmatched: 6. The CDR3 loop spans 14 amino acids. The germline CDR1 and CDR2 sequences are MGHRA and YSYEKL. The CDR3: CASSFRTGTNEQFF. In nucleotides, the CDR3 is TGCGCCAGCAGCTTCCGGACAGGGACCAATGAGCAGTTCTTC.

The chain links TRBV28 to TRBJ1-4; TRBD1 aligns across 9 bases. V lost 5 bases and J lost 8; bases outside the gene matches: 6. Looked up from germline, CDR1 is MDHEN and CDR2 is SYDVKM. This CDR3 has 14 amino acids. CDR3 protein: CASSAGTGPEKLFF. The CDR3 DNA is TGTGCCAGCAGTGCCGGGACAGGGCCGGAAAAACTGTTTTTT.

This clone appeared a few times. The gene calls are TRBV5-6 and TRBJ1-2, with D unresolved. The V gene lost 0 bases and the J gene lost 7 bases, with 7 bases spanning the gap. Germline assignment: CDR1 SGHDT and CDR2 YYEEEE. The CDR3 has 12 residues. This CDR3 is CASSLVRGGYTF. The CDR3 DNA follows: TGTGCCAGCAGCTTGGTGAGAGGTGGCTACACCTTC.

The chain employs TRBV4-2 and TRBJ1-6, with 8 bases matching TRBD1. CDR1 and CDR2 from the germline V gene are LGHNA and YNFKEQ. The CDR3 spans 15 residues. The ends lost 1 base at V and 9 bases at J; junction bases unmatched: 5. The CDR3 is CASSQAGGESSPLHF. The CDR3 coding sequence is TGTGCCAGCAGCCAAGCAGGGGGCGAGAGTTCACCCCTCCACTTT.

This clone came up a few times. J is TRBJ1-1 and V is TRBV28; the D gene is possibly TRBD1 (6 bases). V lost 7 bases, J lost 1 base, and 13 bases lay in between. The CDR3 consists of 14 residues. Germline assignment: CDR1 MDHEN and CDR2 SYDVKM. This CDR3 reads CASMPGQQNTEAFF. DNA of the CDR3: TGTGCCAGCATGCCCGGACAGCAGAACACTGAAGCTTTCTTT.

The V and J genes are TRBV9 and TRBJ2-5, with D possibly TRBD2 on 6 matching bases. The CDR3 contains 14 residues. The ends were cut back, 2 bases at V and 5 bases at J, with 13 bases in the middle. Germline assignment: CDR1 SGDLS and CDR2 YYNGEE. The CDR3 DNA follows: TGTGCCAGCAGCGTTTTCGGGGGAATGGAGACCCAGTACTTC. Amino acids: CASSVFGGMETQYF.

The CDR3 sequence is CASSSVTSGSQETQYF. CDR3 in DNA: TGTGCCAGCAGCTCAGTTACTAGCGGGAGCCAAGAGACCCAGTACTTC. This chain joins TRBV5-4 and TRBJ2-5; 11 bases map to TRBD2. Per germline, CDR1 SGHNT and CDR2 YYREEE (reference sequence). V shed 3 bases and J 1 base; nucleotides not matched to a gene: 5. CDR3 size: 16 residues.

The rearrangement uses TRBV7-6 and TRBJ1-6; 7 bases match TRBD1. Germline lookup yields CDR1 SGHVS and CDR2 FNYEAQ. The V and J ends lost 2 bases and 0 bases, in that order; junction bases with no gene match: 19. The CDR3 contains 22 residues. The CDR3 nucleotides are TGTGCCAGCAGCTTATTTACCCTCCCCCGGGACAGCCTTAGCTCCTATAATTCACCCCTCCACTTT. Amino acids: CASSLFTLPRDSLSSYNSPLHF.

This clone was recorded once. The V and J genes are TRBV27 and TRBJ1-5; 8 bases are shared with TRBD1. The J segment lost 1 base and the V segment lost 5 bases, leaving 4 bases of the junction unmatched. CDR3 size: 15 residues. Germline V lookup: CDR1 MNHEY, CDR2 SMNVEV (reference sequence). The CDR3 DNA sequence: TGTGCCAGCAGTCCACGGACAGGGAGCAATCAGCCCCAGCATTTT. Amino acid sequence: CASSPRTGSNQPQHF.

The chain combines TRBV5-1 with TRBJ2-1; TRBD2 matches 15 bases. This CDR3 is built from 17 residues. Germline trimming cut 3 bases from V and 5 bases from J; bases unmatched to any gene: 6. Germline V CDR1 and CDR2: SGHRS, YFSETQ. The CDR3 sequence is CASSSPGLAGGNNEQFF. CDR3 bases: TGCGCCAGCAGCTCCCCGGGACTAGCGGGAGGAAACAATGAGCAGTTCTTC.

The rearrangement links TRBV4-2 to TRBJ2-1; 8 bases are a match to TRBD2. The CDR3 covers 17 residues. Per the germline V gene, CDR1 is LGHNA and CDR2 is YNFKEQ. The V segment lost 0 bases and the J segment 4 bases; nucleotides outside the gene matches: 8. CDR3 region: CASSQDPGLAAYNEQFF. The CDR3 coding sequence is TGTGCCAGCAGCCAAGATCCCGGACTAGCCGCTTACAATGAGCAGTTCTTC.

The chain carries TRBV6-5 and TRBJ2-1; D unclear. Germline values: CDR1 MNHEY, CDR2 SVGAGI. The CDR3 totals 14 residues. V lost 3 bases and J 9 bases, leaving 15 bases between the germline ends. CDR3: CASSYEVPTGEQFF. CDR3 DNA sequence: TGTGCCAGCAGTTATGAAGTCCCAACCGGTGAGCAGTTCTTC.

The genes are TRBV9 and TRBJ2-3; D is unresolved. Germline V gene sequence: CDR1 SGDLS, CDR2 YYNGEE. The CDR3 is 12 residues long. V lost 0 bases, J lost 6 bases, and 5 bases lay in between. The CDR3 protein is CASSVDWDTQYF. In nucleotides, the CDR3 is TGTGCCAGCAGCGTAGACTGGGATACGCAGTATTTT.

This chain joins TRBV6-7 and TRBJ1-2; D may be TRBD1 (6 bases). TRBV6-7 has ORF status, its function being uncertain. V lost 0 bases, J lost 0 bases, and 20 bases lay in between. CDR3 length: 19 amino acids. The CDR3 region has the DNA TGTGCCAGCAGTTACTCGAGTATAGGCCCAGGGGAAGCTAACTATGGCTACACCTTC. This encodes CASSYSSIGPGEANYGYTF.

This chain uses TRBV2 with TRBJ1-5, with no clear D. Trimming left V 7 bases short and J 3 bases short, with 10 bases between. Germline values: CDR1 SNHLY, CDR2 FYNNEI. CDR3 length equals 13 residues. In nucleotides, the CDR3 is TGTGCCAGCACAGAGCGGCCCAATCAGCCCCAGCATTTT. Translated: CASTERPNQPQHF.

The chain couples TRBV6-7 to TRBJ2-1, with TRBD2 identical over 13 bases. TRBV6-7 is designated an ORF whose function remains uncertain. The CDR3 covers 15 residues. J was trimmed by 7 bases and V by 0 bases; bases with no gene match: 0. The CDR3 DNA is TGTGCCAGCAGTTACTCGACTAGCGGGAGGAATGAGCAGTTCTTC. It is translated as CASSYSTSGRNEQFF.

The chain recombines TRBV10-2 with TRBJ2-5; D remains ambiguous. The CDR3 length is 14 residues. Germline V gene data show CDR1 as WSHSY and CDR2 as SAAADI. Trimming cost V 4 bases and J 2 bases, with 11 bases left between them. In nucleotides, the CDR3 is TGCGCCAGCAGTGCCCTTGGCATGCAAGAGACCCAGTACTTC. Translating it yields CASSALGMQETQYF.

This chain links TRBV10-3 with TRBJ2-3; 10 bases are a match to TRBD2. The CDR3 totals 15 residues. Germline CDR1 ENHRY, CDR2 SYGVKD. The V and J ends lost 7 bases and 2 bases, in that order; junction bases with no gene match: 6. CDR3 sequence reads: CAIMSSGGTTDTQYF. The CDR3 nucleotides read TGTGCCATCATGAGTAGCGGGGGGACCACAGATACGCAGTATTTT.

The chain has TRBV9 and TRBJ2-1, with a tentative D call TRBD2 (5 bases). Germline values: CDR1 SGDLS, CDR2 YYNGEE. The CDR3 totals 15 residues. Trimming pared 0 bases from V and 4 bases from J, leaving 11 bases between. The CDR3 is CASSVGASRYNEQFF. In nucleotides, the CDR3 is TGTGCCAGCAGCGTAGGGGCTAGCAGGTACAATGAGCAGTTCTTC.

This clone was found once. V gene TRBV5-1 combines with J gene TRBJ2-1; TRBD1 is a possible D gene (7 bases). This CDR3 has 16 amino acids. Per germline, CDR1 SGHRS and CDR2 YFSETQ. V was shortened by 1 base and J by 3 bases, with 14 bases between the two germline ends. The CDR3 DNA reads as TGCGCCAGCAGCTTGTTGACAGGGAGGCTCTACAATGAGCAGTTCTTC. Translation: CASSLLTGRLYNEQFF.

The chain couples TRBV21-1 to TRBJ2-3; the table's D gene call, TRBD2, was not cross checked with the DNA. TRBV21-1 is a pseudogene segment. The CDR3 is 16 amino acids. This CDR3 reads CASSKGILPRLYTQYF. CDR3 in DNA: TGTGCCAGCAGCAAAGGGATCCTCCCGCGGCTGTATACGCAGTATTTT.